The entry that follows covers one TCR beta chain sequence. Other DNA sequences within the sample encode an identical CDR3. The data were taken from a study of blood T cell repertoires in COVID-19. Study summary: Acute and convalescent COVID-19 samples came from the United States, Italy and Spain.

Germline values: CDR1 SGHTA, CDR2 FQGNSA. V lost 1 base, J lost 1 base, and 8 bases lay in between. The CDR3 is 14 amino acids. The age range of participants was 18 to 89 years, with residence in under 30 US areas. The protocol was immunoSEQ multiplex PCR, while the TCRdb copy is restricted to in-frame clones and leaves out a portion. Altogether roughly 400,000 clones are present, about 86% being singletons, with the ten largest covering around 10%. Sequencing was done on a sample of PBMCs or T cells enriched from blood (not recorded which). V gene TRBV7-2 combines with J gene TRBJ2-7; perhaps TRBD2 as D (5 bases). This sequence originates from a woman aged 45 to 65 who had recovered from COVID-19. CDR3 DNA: TGTGCCAGCAGCTTAGGTCGCGGGTCCTACGAGCAGTACTTC. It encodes CASSLGRGSYEQYF.